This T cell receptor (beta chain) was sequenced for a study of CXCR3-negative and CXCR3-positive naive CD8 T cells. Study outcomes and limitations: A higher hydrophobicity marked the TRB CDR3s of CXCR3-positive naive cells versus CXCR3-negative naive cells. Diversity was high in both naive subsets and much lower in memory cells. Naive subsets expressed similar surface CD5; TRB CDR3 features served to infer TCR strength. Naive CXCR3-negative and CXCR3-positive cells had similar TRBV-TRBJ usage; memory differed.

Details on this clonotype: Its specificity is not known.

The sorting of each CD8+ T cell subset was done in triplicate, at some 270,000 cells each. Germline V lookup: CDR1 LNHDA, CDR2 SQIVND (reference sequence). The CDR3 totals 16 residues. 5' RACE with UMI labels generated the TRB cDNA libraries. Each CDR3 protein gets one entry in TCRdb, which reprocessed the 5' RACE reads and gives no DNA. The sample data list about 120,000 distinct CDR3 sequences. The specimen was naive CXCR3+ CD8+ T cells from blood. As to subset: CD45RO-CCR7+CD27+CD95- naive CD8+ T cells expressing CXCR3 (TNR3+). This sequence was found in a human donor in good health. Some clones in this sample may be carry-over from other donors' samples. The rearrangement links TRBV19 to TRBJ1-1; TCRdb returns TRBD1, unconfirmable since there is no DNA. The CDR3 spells CASSPGSGSRFTEAFF. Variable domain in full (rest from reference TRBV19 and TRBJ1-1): DGGITQSPKYLFRKEGQNVTLSCEQNLNHDAMYWYRQDPGQGLRLIYYSQIVNDFQKGDIAEGYSVSREKKESFPLTVTSAQKNPTAFYLCASSPGSGSRFTEAFFGQGTRLTVV.